This TCR beta chain is drawn from a study of beta chain features in type 1 diabetes. Background on the study: Patients looked much like healthy donors when it came to age, gender and cell yields.

The CDR3 loop spans 12 amino acids. The germline V and J ends were trimmed by 7 bases and 2 bases, with 5 bases remaining between them. CDR1 and CDR2 from the germline V gene are SNHLY and FYNNEI. Expressed TCRB transcripts were sequenced because the isolated RNA had all been reverse transcribed beforehand. This table comes from immunoSEQ multiplex PCR, and its TCRdb copy is limited to in-frame clones, with some not included. Of about 250,000 clones listed, around 14% are singletons. All of the sorted populations showed purity greater than 95%. This clone was counted between two and nine times. What was sequenced was naive CD4+ T cells from blood. The TCR comes from a woman aged 40-49 years in good health. The rearrangement uses TRBV2 and TRBJ2-2, with D tentatively TRBD2 (5 bases). CDR3 protein: CASTSNTGELFF. The CDR3 DNA sequence: TGTGCCAGCACTAGCAACACCGGGGAGCTGTTTTTT.